The entry below gives a single T cell receptor beta chain sequence along with its context. The antigen is undetermined. Between the trimmed V and J ends, which lost 5 bases and 4 bases, there was a span of 9 bases. CDR1 is SQVTM, CDR2 ANQGSEA, per germline. This CDR3 region has 11 residues. Libraries were prepared by immunoSEQ multiplex PCR; TCRdb keeps only in-frame clonotypes and omits some of them. The data hold 140,000 or so clones, with 80% to 95% observed a single time. This specimen belongs to a study of graft-versus-host responses after intestinal transplantation. Study summary: Among the recipients, transplants were multivisceral, liver-intestinal, or isolated intestinal. For two to four years after anti-thymocyte globulin induction, all recipients took tacrolimus and steroids.

Study-wide points: Detected in recipient marrow were GvH clones, some of which were first observed in ileum or blood. Graft-donor T cell macrochimerism in patients accompanied high graft-versus-host to host-versus-graft clonal ratios in allografts.

This clonotype was obtained from a human donor who received an intestinal transplant. Sequenced here: unstimulated CD4+ T cells sorted from spleen or lymph node cells, sampled before intestinal transplant. The gene calls are TRBV29-1 and TRBJ2-7; D remains unclear. CDR3 loop: CSVRLGYEQYF. DNA of the CDR3: TGCAGCGTTCGGCTAGGATACGAGCAGTACTTC.